The clone carrying this T cell receptor (beta chain) was observed at least ten times. This entry belongs to a study of T-cell reconstitution after alpha-beta-depleted transplantation in children. CDR3 length: 13 amino acids. Trimming stripped 5 bases from V and 1 base from J, with 11 bases between. Germline V CDR1 and CDR2: DFQATT, SNEGSKA (reference sequence). Unique molecular identifiers were incorporated during preparation of the TCRbeta library. MiXCR was run by TCRdb on the PCR reads, yielding one entry per CDR3 protein. The sample includes around 680,000 distinct CDR3 sequences, approximately 16% of them seen just once.

This receptor was obtained from a human donor who donated a stem cell graft to a child with acute myeloid leukemia. This chain uses TRBV20-1 with TRBJ1-1; no definite D call. The sample in question was PBMCs from the stem cell graft donor, obtained from the stem cell graft. The CDR3 loop reads CSARTDPNTEAFF. The CDR3 DNA reads TGCAGTGCTCGGACGGATCCGAACACTGAAGCTTTCTTT.